These 27 T cell receptor beta chains share one sample of origin, sequenced in a study of early T cells in non-severe SARS-CoV-2 infection. TCRdb re-analysed the 5' RACE reads in MiXCR, keeping a single row per CDR3 protein. The sample lists almost 30,000 distinct CDR3 sequences; 4% to 5.5% were seen once. Sequenced sample: whole blood. Source of these receptors: an adult who was a healthcare worker with PCR-confirmed SARS-CoV-2 infection or an uninfected control (not recorded which).

This clonotype was found many times. The chain has TRBV7-2 and TRBJ2-3; no clear D gene. CDR1 and CDR2 from the germline V gene are SGHTA and FQGNSA. V was cut by 0 bases and J by 1 base, with 11 bases left in between. The CDR3 totals 16 residues. CDR3 in DNA: TGTGCCAGCAGCTTAGCGGGGTACTGGGGCACAGATACGCAGTATTTT. Amino acids: CASSLAGYWGTDTQYF.

The sample holds many counts of this clonotype. The rearrangement joins TRBV20-1 to TRBJ2-1; no reliable D call. CDR3 length equals 13 residues. Trimming removed 6 bases from V and 1 base from J, with 10 bases in between. Germline CDR1 reads DFQATT; CDR2 reads SNEGSKA (reference sequence). The CDR3 sequence: CSAIFRSYNEQFF. CDR3 coding DNA: TGCAGTGCAATATTTAGGTCCTACAATGAGCAGTTCTTC.

This rearrangement joins TRBV18 to TRBJ2-6, with 10 bases that match TRBD1. Germline V CDR1 and CDR2: KGHSH, LQKENI. V was pared by 1 base and J by 1 base, with 10 bases of the junction left unmatched. The CDR3 has 20 amino acids. CDR3 region: CASSPQFWDRGRSGANVLTF. CDR3 DNA: TGTGCCAGCTCACCACAATTTTGGGACAGGGGACGTTCTGGGGCCAACGTCCTGACTTTC.

In its sample, this clonotype was seen many times. The chain employs TRBV5-1 and TRBJ2-3; D gene ambiguous. CDR3 size: 12 residues. Germline CDR1 reads SGHRS; CDR2 reads YFSETQ. The V gene lost 5 bases and the J gene lost 2 bases, with 6 bases spanning the gap. DNA of the CDR3: TGCGCCAGCAGGACCACCACAGATACGCAGTATTTT. Translating gives CASRTTTDTQYF. Using reference TRBV5-1 and TRBJ2-3 for the parts outside the CDR3, the full variable domain is KAGVTQTPRYLIKTRGQQVTLSCSPISGHRSVSWYQQTPGQGLQFLFEYFSETQRNKGNFPGRFSGRQFSNSRSEMNVSTLELGDSALYLCASRTTTDTQYFGPGTRLTVL.

The chain employs TRBV6-1 and TRBJ1-6; D perhaps matches TRBD1 (5 bases). CDR3 length: 14 amino acids. Trimming stripped 7 bases from V and 5 bases from J, with 12 bases between. CDR1 MNHNS and CDR2 SASEGT come from the germline V gene. CDR3 protein: CASTPPGHNSPLHF. DNA of the CDR3: TGTGCCAGCACTCCTCCAGGGCATAATTCACCCCTCCACTTT.

This clonotype has at least ten counts. The V call is TRBV3-1, the J call TRBJ2-3; D not resolved. From germline, CDR1 is LGHDT and CDR2 YNNKEL (reference sequence). Trimming pared 0 bases from V and 10 bases from J, leaving 11 bases between. This CDR3 comprises 13 residues. The CDR3 is CASSQDQYGSQYF. CDR3 sequence (DNA): TGTGCCAGCAGCCAAGATCAGTACGGATCGCAGTATTTT.

This clonotype has at least ten counts. The chain links TRBV7-2 to TRBJ2-7; 7 bases fit TRBD2. The J segment lost 3 bases and the V segment lost 1 base, leaving 3 bases of the junction unmatched. Germline V CDR1 and CDR2: SGHTA, FQGNSA. The CDR3 loop spans 14 amino acids. In DNA form, the CDR3 reads TGTGCCAGCAGCTTAGTGGGAGGGGACTACGAGCAGTACTTC. Translated, it gives CASSLVGGDYEQYF.

This clonotype has only a few counts. The rearrangement links TRBV19 to TRBJ1-2; D is undetermined. Trimming pared 6 bases from V and 4 bases from J, leaving 18 bases between. The CDR3 is 15 amino acids. Germline CDR1 LNHDA, CDR2 SQIVND (reference sequence). This chain's CDR3 is CASRAGPPDGYGYTF. The CDR3 coding sequence is TGTGCCAGTAGGGCCGGGCCTCCGGATGGCTATGGCTACACCTTC.

This clonotype was counted ten times or more. The chain employs TRBV6-1 and TRBJ2-1; 12 bases align to TRBD2. The germline CDR1 and CDR2 sequences are MNHNS and SASEGT. Trimming removed 3 bases from V and 6 bases from J; junction bases left unmatched: 3. The CDR3 runs 15 residues. The DNA of the CDR3 is TGTGCCAGCAGTGACTGGACTAGCGGGGTCAATGAGCAGTTCTTC. Protein sequence: CASSDWTSGVNEQFF.

This clonotype was seen at least ten times. The V gene is TRBV2, the J gene TRBJ1-1; the D gene is possibly TRBD1 (5 bases). There are 14 residues in the CDR3. Germline V CDR1 and CDR2: SNHLY, FYNNEI. Between the trimmed V and J ends, which lost 6 bases and 0 bases, there was a span of 11 bases. CDR3 nucleotide sequence: TGTGCCAGCAGGGCACAGGCCATGAACACTGAAGCTTTCTTT. As protein: CASRAQAMNTEAFF.

This clonotype was observed many times. This chain links TRBV7-2 with TRBJ2-6, with unresolved D. The V and J ends lost 1 base and 0 bases respectively, with 16 bases between them. The CDR3 is 19 residues long. Looked up from germline, CDR1 is SGHTA and CDR2 is FQGNSA. The CDR3 DNA reads as TGTGCCAGCAGCTTAGTCCACCATCTTCGCTTCTCTGGGGCCAACGTCCTGACTTTC. It translates to CASSLVHHLRFSGANVLTF.

The chain employs TRBV20-1 and TRBJ1-5, with D perhaps TRBD1 (5 bases). The germline V gene has CDR1 DFQATT and CDR2 SNEGSKA (reference sequence). Between the trimmed V and J ends, which lost 3 bases and 7 bases, there was a span of 13 bases. The CDR3 covers 13 residues. The CDR3 loop reads CSASEGLGQPQHF. The CDR3, as DNA: TGCAGTGCTAGCGAGGGGTTGGGGCAGCCCCAGCATTTT.

This clonotype has a count of ten or more. V usage is TRBV2 and J usage is TRBJ2-3; unclear D gene. V was pared by 5 bases and J by 6 bases, with 9 bases between. CDR3 length: 12 residues. Germline V gene lookup returns CDR1 SNHLY and CDR2 FYNNEI. CDR3 protein: CASSLTADTQYF. The CDR3 DNA reads TGTGCCAGCAGTCTGACCGCGGATACGCAGTATTTT. Combining the CDR3 with reference TRBV2 and TRBJ2-3 gives the whole variable domain EPEVTQTPSHQVTQMGQEVILRCVPISNHLYFYWYRQILGQKVEFLVSFYNNEISEKSEIFDDQFSVERPDGSNFTLKIRSTKLEDSAMYFCASSLTADTQYFGPGTRLTVL.

The table lists this clonotype with many counts. V gene TRBV18 combines with J gene TRBJ1-1; 7 bases fit TRBD1. V was pared by 3 bases and J by 1 base, with 8 bases of the junction left unmatched. Germline V gene data show CDR1 as KGHSH and CDR2 as LQKENI. The CDR3 totals 16 residues. Written as DNA, the CDR3 is TGTGCCAGCTCACCGTTAACGACAGGGCCGAACACTGAAGCTTTCTTT. Its translation: CASSPLTTGPNTEAFF.

In its sample, this clonotype was seen a few times. V gene TRBV6-5 combines with J gene TRBJ1-4; D is undetermined. The V gene's germline CDR1 is MNHEY and CDR2 SVGAGI. The germline V and J ends were trimmed by 6 bases and 7 bases, with 12 bases remaining between them. The CDR3 length is 13 residues. The CDR3 bases are TGTGCCAGCAGCCCGGACGTAGGTGAAAAACTGTTTTTT. It is translated as CASSPDVGEKLFF.

This clonotype appeared many times. The V call is TRBV30, the J call TRBJ2-1; possibly TRBD2 for D (5 bases). Trimming shortened V by 2 bases and J by 0 bases, and 14 bases separated the two germline ends. Per the germline V gene, CDR1 is GTSNPN and CDR2 is SVGIG (reference sequence). This CDR3 is 16 amino acids long. The CDR3 sequence: CAWSTIAPSSYNEQFF. CDR3 nucleotide sequence: TGTGCCTGGAGTACAATAGCGCCGAGCTCCTACAATGAGCAGTTCTTC. Using reference TRBV30 and TRBJ2-1 for the parts outside the CDR3, the full variable domain is SQTIHQWPATLVQPVGSPLSLECTVEGTSNPNLYWYRQAAGRGLQLLFYSVGIGQISSEVPQNLSASRPQDRQFILSSKKLLLSDSGFYLCAWSTIAPSSYNEQFFGPGTRLTVL.

This clonotype showed up just a few times. The chain has TRBV4-3 and TRBJ1-1, with TRBD1 identical over 7 bases. With V trimmed by 4 bases and J by 10 bases, 9 bases remained unmatched. Per germline, CDR1 LGHNA and CDR2 YSLEER. This CDR3 has 13 residues. The CDR3 nucleotides are TGCGCCAGCAGCCCGGACAGGTCTCCGGGAGCTTTCTTT. It yields the protein CASSPDRSPGAFF.

Only a few counts were recorded for this clonotype. The chain combines TRBV25-1 with TRBJ1-6; D uncertain. CDR1 MGHDK and CDR2 SYGVNS come from the germline V gene. The CDR3 loop spans 13 amino acids. The V end was cut by 0 bases, the J end by 10 bases, with 7 bases between. The CDR3 here is CASSEYGDSPLHF. CDR3 bases: TGTGCCAGCAGTGAATACGGTGACTCACCCCTCCACTTT. The whole variable domain, filled in from reference TRBV25-1 and TRBJ1-6, reads EADIYQTPRYLVIGTGKKITLECSQTMGHDKMYWYQQDPGMELHLIHYSYGVNSTEKGDLSSESTVSRIRTEHFPLTLESARPSHTSQYLCASSEYGDSPLHFGNGTRLTVT.

This clonotype was counted between two and nine times. The CDR3 is CASSQAGQTDTQYF. Written as DNA, the CDR3 is TGTGCCAGCAGCCAGGCGGGACAAACAGATACGCAGTATTTT. The J gene is TRBJ2-3, the V gene TRBV5-4, with D possibly called TRBD1 or TRBD2 (6 bases each). The V end lost 4 bases, the J end lost 3 bases, and 12 bases lay between the germline ends. This CDR3 is 14 amino acids long. Per germline, CDR1 SGHNT and CDR2 YYREEE (reference sequence).

This clonotype is categorized as large. The V and J genes are TRBV4-1 and TRBJ1-3; D is unresolved. Trimming removed 5 bases from V and 3 bases from J, with 14 bases in between. The CDR3 consists of 15 residues. Germline loops: CDR1 MGHRA, CDR2 YSYEKL. CDR3 coding DNA: TGCGCCAGCAGCGCGAGCGGGGAGGTTGGAAACACCATATATTTT. Translation gives CASSASGEVGNTIYF.

This clonotype was seen many times. The V call is TRBV27, the J call TRBJ2-1; 8 bases fit TRBD2. The germline V gene encodes CDR1 MNHEY and CDR2 SMNVEV (reference sequence). The CDR3 sequence is 16 residues long. V lost 5 bases, J lost 4 bases, and 10 bases stayed unmatched. As DNA, the CDR3 is TGTGCCAGCAGTGCCCTTATAGCGGGGAAATACAATGAGCAGTTCTTC. It encodes CASSALIAGKYNEQFF.

This clonotype was counted at least ten times. The V call is TRBV5-4, the J call TRBJ2-2, with TRBD1 matching over 7 bases. This CDR3 has 18 amino acids. V was clipped by 4 bases and J by 5 bases; unmatched bases: 17. Germline-derived CDR1 and CDR2 are SGHNT and YYREEE (reference sequence). The CDR3 nucleotides are TGTGCCAGCAGCGACCCCTCGAAGGGGGCGCCTTCTACCGGGGAGCTGTTTTTT. Translation: CASSDPSKGAPSTGELFF.

The CDR3: CAISDPSGVSFDEQFF. The CDR3, as DNA: TGTGCCATCAGTGATCCTAGCGGGGTGTCCTTTGATGAGCAGTTCTTC. V is TRBV10-3 and J is TRBJ2-1, with 9 bases lining up with TRBD2. The CDR3 loop spans 16 amino acids. With 3 bases clipped from V and 8 bases from J, the junction kept 11 bases outside the gene matches. CDR1 ENHRY and CDR2 SYGVKD come from the germline V gene.

This clonotype was recorded at least ten times. The chain recombines TRBV7-9 with TRBJ2-3; the D is unclear. The CDR3 covers 14 residues. The V and J ends lost 11 bases and 2 bases respectively, with 17 bases between them. Germline CDR1 SEHNR, CDR2 FQNEAQ (reference sequence). The chain's CDR3 is CAGRPGGATDTQYF. The CDR3, as DNA: TGTGCCGGAAGACCGGGCGGAGCCACAGATACGCAGTATTTT.

The chain is built from TRBV21-1 and TRBJ2-6; TRBD1 is the table's D call and was not checked against the DNA. TRBV21-1 counts as a pseudogene. This CDR3 is 19 amino acids long. CDR3 coding DNA: TGTGCCAGCAGCGACCCCCGGGACAGGGCTGTCTCTGGGGCCAACGTCCTGACTTTC. Amino acid sequence: CASSDPRDRAVSGANVLTF.

The chain is built from TRBV6-1 and TRBJ2-2; the D gene is possibly TRBD1 (5 bases). Germline lookup yields CDR1 MNHNS and CDR2 SASEGT. This CDR3 has 15 amino acids. The V gene lost 4 bases and the J gene lost 7 bases, with 16 bases spanning the gap. CDR3 protein: CASSGIAGQVGELFF. The CDR3 coding sequence is TGTGCCAGCAGTGGTATCGCAGGGCAGGTCGGGGAGCTGTTTTTT.

This clonotype has only a few counts. The V call is TRBV10-3, the J call TRBJ2-7, with D tentatively TRBD1 or TRBD2 (5 bases each). Per germline, CDR1 ENHRY and CDR2 SYGVKD. V was cut by 6 bases and J by 0 bases, with 12 bases left in between. This CDR3 region has 14 residues. The CDR3 loop reads CAIRWDGSSYEQYF. DNA for the CDR3: TGTGCCATCAGATGGGACGGAAGCTCCTACGAGCAGTACTTC.